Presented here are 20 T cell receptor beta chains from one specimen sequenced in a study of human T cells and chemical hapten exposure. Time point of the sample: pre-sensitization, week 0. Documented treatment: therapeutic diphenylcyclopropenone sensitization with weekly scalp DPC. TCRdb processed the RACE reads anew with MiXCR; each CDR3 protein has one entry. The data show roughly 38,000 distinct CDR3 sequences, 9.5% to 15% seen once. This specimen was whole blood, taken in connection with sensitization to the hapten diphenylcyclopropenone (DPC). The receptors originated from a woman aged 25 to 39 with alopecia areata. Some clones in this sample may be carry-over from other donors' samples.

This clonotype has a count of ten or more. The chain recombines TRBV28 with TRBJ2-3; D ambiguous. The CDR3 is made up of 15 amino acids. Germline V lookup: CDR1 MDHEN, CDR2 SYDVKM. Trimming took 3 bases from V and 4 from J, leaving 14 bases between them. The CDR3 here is CASSLVGLNADTQYF. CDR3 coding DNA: TGTGCCAGCAGTTTGGTAGGGTTAAACGCAGATACGCAGTATTTT.

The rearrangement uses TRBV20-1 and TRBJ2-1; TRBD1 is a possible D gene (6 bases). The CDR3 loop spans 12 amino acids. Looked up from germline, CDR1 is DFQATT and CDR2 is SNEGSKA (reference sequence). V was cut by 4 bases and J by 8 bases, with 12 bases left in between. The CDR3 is CSATRGQYEQFF. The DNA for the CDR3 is TGCAGTGCTACCAGGGGACAATATGAGCAGTTCTTC.

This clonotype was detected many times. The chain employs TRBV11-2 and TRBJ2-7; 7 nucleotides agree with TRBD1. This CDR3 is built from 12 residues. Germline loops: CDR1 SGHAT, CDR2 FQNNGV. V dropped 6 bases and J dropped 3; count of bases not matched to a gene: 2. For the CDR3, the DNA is TGTGCCAGCAGGACAGGGAACTACGAGCAGTACTTC. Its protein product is CASRTGNYEQYF.

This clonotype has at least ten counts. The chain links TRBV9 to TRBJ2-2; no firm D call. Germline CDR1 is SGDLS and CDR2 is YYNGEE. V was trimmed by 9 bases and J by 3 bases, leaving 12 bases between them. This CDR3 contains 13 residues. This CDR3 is CATSSVDTGELFF. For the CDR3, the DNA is TGTGCCACTTCTTCGGTTGACACCGGGGAGCTGTTTTTT.

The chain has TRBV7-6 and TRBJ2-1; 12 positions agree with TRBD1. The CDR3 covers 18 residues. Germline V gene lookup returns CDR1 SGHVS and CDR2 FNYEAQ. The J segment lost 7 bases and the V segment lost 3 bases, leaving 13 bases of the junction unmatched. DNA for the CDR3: TGTGCCAGCAGCTTCTCGTCTCTCCGGGACAGGGGGCTGAATGAGCAGTTCTTC. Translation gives CASSFSSLRDRGLNEQFF. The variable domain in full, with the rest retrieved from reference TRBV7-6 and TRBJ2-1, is GAGVSQSPRYKVTKRGQDVALRCDPISGHVSLYWYRQALGQGPEFLTYFNYEAQQDKSGLPNDRFSAERPEGSISTLTIQRTEQRDSAMYRCASSFSSLRDRGLNEQFFGPGTRLTVL.

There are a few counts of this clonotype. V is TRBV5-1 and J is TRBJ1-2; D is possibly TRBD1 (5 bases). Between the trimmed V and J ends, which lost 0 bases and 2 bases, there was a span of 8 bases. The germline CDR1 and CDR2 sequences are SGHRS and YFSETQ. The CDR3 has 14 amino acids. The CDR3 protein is CASSLGAGNYGYTF. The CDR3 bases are TGCGCCAGCAGCTTGGGAGCAGGGAACTATGGCTACACCTTC.

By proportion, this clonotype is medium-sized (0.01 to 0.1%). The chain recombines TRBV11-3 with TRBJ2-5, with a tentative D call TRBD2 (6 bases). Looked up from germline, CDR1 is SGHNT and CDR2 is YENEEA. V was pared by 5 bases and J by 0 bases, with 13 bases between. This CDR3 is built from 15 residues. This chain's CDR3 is CASSPGGLNQETQYF. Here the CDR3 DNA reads TGTGCCAGCAGCCCCGGGGGACTCAACCAAGAGACCCAGTACTTC. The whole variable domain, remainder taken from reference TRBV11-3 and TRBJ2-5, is EAGVVQSPRYKIIEKKQPVAFWCNPISGHNTLYWYLQNLGQGPELLIRYENEEAVDDSQLPKDRFSAERLKGVDSTLKIQPAELGDSAVYLCASSPGGLNQETQYFGPGTRLLVL.

Here the CDR3 DNA reads TGTGCCTGGACCTCCACAGATACGCAGTATTTT. This translates into CAWTSTDTQYF. The chain employs TRBV30 and TRBJ2-3; unclear D gene. V lost 4 bases and J lost 2, with 4 bases in between. CDR1 and CDR2 from the germline V gene are GTSNPN and SVGIG (reference sequence). The CDR3 has 11 amino acids. Variable domain in full (rest from reference TRBV30 and TRBJ2-3): SQTIHQWPATLVQPVGSPLSLECTVEGTSNPNLYWYRQAAGRGLQLLFYSVGIGQISSEVPQNLSASRPQDRQFILSSKKLLLSDSGFYLCAWTSTDTQYFGPGTRLTVL.

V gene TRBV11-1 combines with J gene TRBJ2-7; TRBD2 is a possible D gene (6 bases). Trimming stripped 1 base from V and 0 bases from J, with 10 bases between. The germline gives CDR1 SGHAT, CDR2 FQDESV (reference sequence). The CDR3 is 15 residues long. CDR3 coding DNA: TGTGCCAGCAGCTTAGAGGCGGGGAGCTCCTACGAGCAGTACTTC. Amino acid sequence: CASSLEAGSSYEQYF. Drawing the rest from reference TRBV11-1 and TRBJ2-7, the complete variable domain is EAEVAQSPRYKITEKSQAVAFWCDPISGHATLYWYRQILGQGPELLVQFQDESVVDDSQLPKDRFSAERLKGVDSTLKIQPAELGDSAMYLCASSLEAGSSYEQYFGPGTRLTVT.

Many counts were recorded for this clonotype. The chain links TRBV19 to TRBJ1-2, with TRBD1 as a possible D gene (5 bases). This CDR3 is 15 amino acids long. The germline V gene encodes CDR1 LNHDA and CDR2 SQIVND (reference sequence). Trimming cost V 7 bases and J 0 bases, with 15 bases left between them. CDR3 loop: CASIDLDRPNYGYTF. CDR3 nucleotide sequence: TGTGCCAGTATCGACCTTGACAGACCTAACTATGGCTACACCTTC.

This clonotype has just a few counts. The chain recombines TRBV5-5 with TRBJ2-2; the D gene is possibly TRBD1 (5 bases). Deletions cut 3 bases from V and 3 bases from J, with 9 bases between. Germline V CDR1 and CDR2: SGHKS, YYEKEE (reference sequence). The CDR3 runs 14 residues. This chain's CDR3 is CASSSDTYTGELFF. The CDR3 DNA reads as TGTGCCAGCAGCTCGGACACCTACACCGGGGAGCTGTTTTTT.

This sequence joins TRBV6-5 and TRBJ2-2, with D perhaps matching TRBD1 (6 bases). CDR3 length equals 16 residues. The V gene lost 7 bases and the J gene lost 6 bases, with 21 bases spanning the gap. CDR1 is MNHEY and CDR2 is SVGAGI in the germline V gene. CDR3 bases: TGTGCCAGCATCAAGAGACAGGCGGTTTTCGCCGGGGAGCTGTTTTTT. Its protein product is CASIKRQAVFAGELFF.

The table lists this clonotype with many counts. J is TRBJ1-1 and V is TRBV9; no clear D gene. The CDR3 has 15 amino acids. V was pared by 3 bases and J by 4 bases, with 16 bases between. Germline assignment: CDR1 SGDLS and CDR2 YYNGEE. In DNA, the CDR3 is TGTGCCAGCAGCGGAGGTGGCAGCCCGAGCACTGAAGCTTTCTTT. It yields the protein CASSGGGSPSTEAFF.

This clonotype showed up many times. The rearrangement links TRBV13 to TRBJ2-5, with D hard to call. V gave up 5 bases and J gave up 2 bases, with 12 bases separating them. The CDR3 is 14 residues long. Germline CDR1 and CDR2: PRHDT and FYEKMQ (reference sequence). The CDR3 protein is CASSDRAFQETQYF. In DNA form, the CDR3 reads TGTGCCAGCAGCGATCGAGCGTTTCAAGAGACCCAGTACTTC. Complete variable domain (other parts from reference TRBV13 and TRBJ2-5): AAGVIQSPRHLIKEKRETATLKCYPIPRHDTVYWYQQGPGQDPQFLISFYEKMQSDKGSIPDRFSAQQFSDYHSELNMSSLELGDSALYFCASSDRAFQETQYFGPGTRLLVL.

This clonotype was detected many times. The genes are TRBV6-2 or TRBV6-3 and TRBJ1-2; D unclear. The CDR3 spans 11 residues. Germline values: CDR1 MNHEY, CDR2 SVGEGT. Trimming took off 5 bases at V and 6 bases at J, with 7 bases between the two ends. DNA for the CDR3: TGTGCCAGCAGTGATCGGAATGGCTACACCTTC. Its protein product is CASSDRNGYTF.

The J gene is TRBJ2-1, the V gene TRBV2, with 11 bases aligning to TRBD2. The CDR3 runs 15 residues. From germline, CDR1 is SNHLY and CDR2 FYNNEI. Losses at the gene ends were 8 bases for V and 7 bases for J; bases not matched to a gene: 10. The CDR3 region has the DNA TGTGCCAGCTGGAGTAGCGGGAGGGCCAGTAATGAGCAGTTCTTC. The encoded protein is CASWSSGRASNEQFF.

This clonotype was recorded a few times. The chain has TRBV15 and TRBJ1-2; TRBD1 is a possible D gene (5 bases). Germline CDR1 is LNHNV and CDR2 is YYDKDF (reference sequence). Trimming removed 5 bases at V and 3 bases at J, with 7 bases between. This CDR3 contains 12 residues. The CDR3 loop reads CATSQGDYGYTF. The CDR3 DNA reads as TGTGCCACCAGCCAGGGAGACTATGGCTACACCTTC.

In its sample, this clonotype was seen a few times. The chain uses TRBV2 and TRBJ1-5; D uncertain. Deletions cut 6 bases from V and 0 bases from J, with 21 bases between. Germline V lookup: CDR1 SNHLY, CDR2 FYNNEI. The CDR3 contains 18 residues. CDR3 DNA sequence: TGTGCCAGCAGATCCTGGTCATCGGGTTCCGATAGCAATCAGCCCCAGCATTTT. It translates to CASRSWSSGSDSNQPQHF.

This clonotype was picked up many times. This CDR3 is CASSSLRLAGINTDTQYF. The CDR3 DNA is TGTGCCAGCTCATCCCTTCGACTAGCGGGGATCAACACAGATACGCAGTATTTT. The chain links TRBV18 to TRBJ2-3, with 11 bases lining up with TRBD2. The V and J ends lost 5 bases and 2 bases, in that order; junction bases with no gene match: 12. Germline V gene lookup returns CDR1 KGHSH and CDR2 LQKENI. The CDR3 sequence is 18 residues long.

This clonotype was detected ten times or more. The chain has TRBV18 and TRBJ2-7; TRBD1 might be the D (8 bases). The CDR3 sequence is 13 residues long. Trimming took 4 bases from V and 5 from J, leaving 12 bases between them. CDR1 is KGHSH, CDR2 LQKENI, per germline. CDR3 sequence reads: CASSQQGGNEQYF. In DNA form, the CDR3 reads TGTGCCAGCTCACAACAGGGGGGGAACGAGCAGTACTTC.